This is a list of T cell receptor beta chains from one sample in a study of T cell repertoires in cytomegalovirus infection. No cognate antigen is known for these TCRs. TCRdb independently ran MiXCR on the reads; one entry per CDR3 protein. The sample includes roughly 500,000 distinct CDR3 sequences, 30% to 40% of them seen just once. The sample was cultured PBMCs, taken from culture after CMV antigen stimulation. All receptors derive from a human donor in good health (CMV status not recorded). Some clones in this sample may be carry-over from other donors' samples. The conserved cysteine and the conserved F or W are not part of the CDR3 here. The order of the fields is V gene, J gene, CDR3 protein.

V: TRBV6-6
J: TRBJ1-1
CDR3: ASSYSGRMEAF

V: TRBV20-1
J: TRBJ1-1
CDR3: SASGGQGNTEAF

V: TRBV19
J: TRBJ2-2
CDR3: ASIGRTNTGELF

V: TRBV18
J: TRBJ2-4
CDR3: ASSPGLADIQY

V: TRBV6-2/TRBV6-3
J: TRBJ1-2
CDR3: ASSPLTGQLNYGYT

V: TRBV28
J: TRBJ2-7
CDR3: ATGTRGMNEQY

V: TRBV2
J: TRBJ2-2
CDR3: ASKGTGGAMGTGELF

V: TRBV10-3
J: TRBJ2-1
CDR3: AISGVSGSTHEQF

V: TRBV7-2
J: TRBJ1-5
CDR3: ASSPRVELLAHQPQH

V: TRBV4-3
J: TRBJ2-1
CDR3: ASSQVASGYNEQF

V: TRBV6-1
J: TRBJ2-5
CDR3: ASSEALWETQY

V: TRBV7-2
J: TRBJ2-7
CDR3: ASSLGGLRDRHYEQY

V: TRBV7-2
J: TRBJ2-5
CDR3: ASSLDAQETQY

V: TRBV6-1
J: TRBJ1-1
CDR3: ASSEQVEMTEAF

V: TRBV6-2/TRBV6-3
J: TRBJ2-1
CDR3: ASKLPGGDQQF

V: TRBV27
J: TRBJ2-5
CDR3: ASSLAGGRTETQY

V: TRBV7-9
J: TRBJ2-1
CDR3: ASAGVREQF

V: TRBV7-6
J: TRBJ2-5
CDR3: ASSLVSMGETQY

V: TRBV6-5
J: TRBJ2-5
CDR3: ASSSPKGQETQY

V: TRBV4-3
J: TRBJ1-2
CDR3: ASSQDRGARGNYGYT

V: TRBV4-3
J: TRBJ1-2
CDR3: ASSQDGGGAPNYGYT

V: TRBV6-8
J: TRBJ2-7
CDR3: ASRAPGEQY

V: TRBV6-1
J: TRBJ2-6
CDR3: ASSERGFRVSGANVLT

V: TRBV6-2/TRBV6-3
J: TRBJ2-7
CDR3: ASRADNSYEQY

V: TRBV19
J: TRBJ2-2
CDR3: ASSIDGRSEYTGELF

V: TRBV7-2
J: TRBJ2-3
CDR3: ASSAGGGTQY

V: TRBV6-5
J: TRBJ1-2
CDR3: ASRDTDRGNYGYT

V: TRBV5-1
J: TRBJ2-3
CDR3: ASSFGPAGTGTSGDTQY

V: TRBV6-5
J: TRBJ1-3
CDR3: ASSYSIGPPGSGNTIY

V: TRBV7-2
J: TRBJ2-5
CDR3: ASSQDSGRGKETQY

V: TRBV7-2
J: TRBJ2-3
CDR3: ASSLAPGSTDTQY

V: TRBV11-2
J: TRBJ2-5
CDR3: ASSRDKLIQETQY

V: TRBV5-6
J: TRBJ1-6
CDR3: ASRTGGLDNSPLH

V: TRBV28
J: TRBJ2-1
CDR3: ASTLVGEQF

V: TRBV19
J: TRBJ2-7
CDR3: ATQPGPSYEQY